The present T cell receptor (beta chain) was sequenced within a study of CD8 T cells in ankylosing spondylitis. Study-level results: Blood from ankylosing spondylitis patients appeared to carry a characteristic roughly 8-variant TCR beta motif.

This CDR3 is 13 amino acids long. Trimming removed 2 bases from V and 4 bases from J, with 8 bases in between. It was by quantitative 5'-RACE with molecular barcodes that TCR beta libraries were made. TCRdb fed the 5' RACE reads into MiXCR, producing one record per CDR3 protein. The table lists roughly 670,000 distinct CDR3 sequences, around 17% of them singletons. This clonotype was seen a handful of times. The antigen is unknown. The clonotype was recovered from a male donor with ankylosing spondylitis. Source material: blood, either unsorted or a sorted T cell fraction (not recorded which). The rearrangement joins TRBV12-3 or TRBV12-4 to TRBJ1-2, with D hard to call. In DNA form, the CDR3 reads TGTGCCAGCAGTTTACGAATACTCTATGGCTACACCTTC. Amino acids: CASSLRILYGYTF.